This T cell receptor beta chain was obtained from a study of cytomegalovirus exposure and HLA in healthy donors. Whole-study findings and limits: Presence/absence analyses supposed approximately even sequencing depth among donors. Looking again later, the authors saw that most CMV-associated TCR beta chains seemed HLA-restricted. The authors listed 164 TCR beta chains as cytomegalovirus-associated. TCR beta V segments were, for the most part, productive about 87% or about 30% of the time in an earlier analysis.

The CDR3 length is 13 residues. The V end lost 0 bases, the J end lost 6 bases, and 9 bases lay between the germline ends. Looked up from germline, CDR1 is SGHDT and CDR2 is YYEEEE. In the case of this clone: What it recognizes is unknown.

A multiplex PCR was run with 60 Vbeta primers and 13 Jbeta primers. Produced via immunoSEQ multiplex PCR; TCRdb's table is partial and in-frame only. The profile shows 200,000 to 300,000 clones, about 83% of them singletons. The chain combines TRBV5-6 with TRBJ1-1; no reliable D call. This sequence originates from a woman aged 40 to 50 in good health and CMV-seropositive. Sequenced input: PBMCs. The CDR3 is CASSLGESAEAFF. The CDR3 DNA is TGTGCCAGCAGCTTGGGGGAGTCGGCTGAAGCTTTCTTT.